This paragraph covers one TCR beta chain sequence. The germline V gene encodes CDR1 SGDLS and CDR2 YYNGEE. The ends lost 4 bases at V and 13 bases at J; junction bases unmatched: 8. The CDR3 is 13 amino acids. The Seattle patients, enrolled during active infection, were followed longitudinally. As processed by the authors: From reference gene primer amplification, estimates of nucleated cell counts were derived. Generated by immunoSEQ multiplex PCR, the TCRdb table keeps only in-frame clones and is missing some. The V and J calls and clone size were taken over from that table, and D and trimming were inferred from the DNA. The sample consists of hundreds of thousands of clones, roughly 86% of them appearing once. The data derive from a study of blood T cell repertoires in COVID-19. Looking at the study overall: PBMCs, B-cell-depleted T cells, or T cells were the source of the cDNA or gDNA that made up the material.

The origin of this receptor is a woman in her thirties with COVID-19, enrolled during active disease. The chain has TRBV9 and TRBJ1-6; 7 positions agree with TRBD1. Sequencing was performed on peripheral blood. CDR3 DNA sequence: TGTGCCAGCAGCCCACAGGGGATTCACCCCCTCCACTTT. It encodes CASSPQGIHPLHF.